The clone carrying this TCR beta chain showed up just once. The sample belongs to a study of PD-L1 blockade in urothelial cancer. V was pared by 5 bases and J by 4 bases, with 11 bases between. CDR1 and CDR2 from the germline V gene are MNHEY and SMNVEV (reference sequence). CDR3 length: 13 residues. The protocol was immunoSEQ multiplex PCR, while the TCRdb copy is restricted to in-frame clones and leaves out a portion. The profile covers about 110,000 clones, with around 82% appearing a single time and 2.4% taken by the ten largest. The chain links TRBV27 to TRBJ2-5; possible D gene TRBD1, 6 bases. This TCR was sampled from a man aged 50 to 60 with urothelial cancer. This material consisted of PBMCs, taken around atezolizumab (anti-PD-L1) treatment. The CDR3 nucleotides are TGTGCCAGCAGTAAGGGGGATTCAGAGACCCAGTACTTC. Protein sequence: CASSKGDSETQYF.